This entry features one T cell receptor beta chain sequence. Its antigen is undetermined. TCRdb reprocessed the RT-PCR reads with MiXCR, giving one entry per CDR3 protein. The data show hundreds of thousands of distinct CDR3 sequences, with 15% to 18% seen just once and 11% held by the top ten. The data originate from a study of response to subunit inactivated influenza vaccine. V lost 0 bases to trimming and J lost 7 bases; unmatched junction nucleotides: 4. This CDR3 region has 16 residues. Germline CDR1 reads SGHTA; CDR2 reads FQGNSA. Findings and limits, study-wide: Authors suggested seasonal influenza vaccinations each recruit few new T cells.

The chain joins TRBV7-2 to TRBJ2-2; 11 positions match TRBD2. This TCR derives from a man in his forties or fifties who received an inactivated influenza vaccine. Sequencing was performed on PBMCs from blood, taken 11 to 12 days after vaccination. The CDR3 nucleotides read TGTGCCAGCAGCTTAGCACTAGCGGGGGCCGACGGGGAGCTGTTTTTT. This translates into CASSLALAGADGELFF.